These 24 T cell receptor beta chains came from one sample sequenced in a study of blood T cell repertoires in COVID-19. TCRdb's copy holds only in-frame clones and misses some; the assay was immunoSEQ multiplex PCR. The table records 200,000 to 250,000 clones, 86% of them present only once. Sequencing used peripheral blood. All receptors come from a woman in her sixties who had recovered from COVID-19.

The chain recombines TRBV28 with TRBJ2-7, with 7 bases matching TRBD1. This CDR3 has 13 amino acids. CDR1 is MDHEN and CDR2 is SYDVKM in the germline V gene. V was clipped by 6 bases and J by 5 bases; unmatched bases: 7. The CDR3, as DNA: TGTGCCAGCAGAAAGACAGGGTCAAACGAGCAGTACTTC. Translating gives CASRKTGSNEQYF. The full variable domain, with the rest looked up from reference TRBV28 and TRBJ2-7, is DVKVTQSSRYLVKRTGEKVFLECVQDMDHENMFWYRQDPGLGLRLIYFSYDVKMKEKGDIPEGYSVSREKKERFSLILESASTNQTSMYLCASRKTGSNEQYFGPGTRLTVT.

V usage is TRBV27 and J usage is TRBJ1-2; tentatively, D is TRBD1 (5 bases). The germline V gene encodes CDR1 MNHEY and CDR2 SMNVEV (reference sequence). Trimming left V 0 bases short and J 8 bases short, with 10 bases between. The CDR3 covers 13 residues. CDR3 bases: TGTGCCAGCAGTTTATCGGTCCCAGGGGGCTACACCTTC. It yields the protein CASSLSVPGGYTF.

The rearrangement uses TRBV9 and TRBJ2-1; 7 bases match TRBD2. V shed 6 bases, J shed 3 bases, and the junction held 6 bases outside the gene matches. The CDR3 is made up of 14 amino acids. The germline gives CDR1 SGDLS, CDR2 YYNGEE. The CDR3 reads CASTQGGNYNEQFF. CDR3 DNA: TGTGCCAGCACCCAGGGAGGGAACTACAATGAGCAGTTCTTC.

V usage is TRBV2 and J usage is TRBJ2-3; perhaps TRBD2 as D (6 bases). This CDR3 comprises 15 residues. Germline V lookup: CDR1 SNHLY, CDR2 FYNNEI. Trimming pared 10 bases from V and 0 bases from J, leaving 17 bases between. CDR3 amino acids: CATTPPGTSTDTQYF. CDR3 nucleotides: TGTGCCACCACTCCCCCCGGGACTAGCACAGATACGCAGTATTTT.

The chain joins TRBV11-3 to TRBJ2-5; TRBD2 agrees at 12 bases. Germline V gene lookup returns CDR1 SGHNT and CDR2 YENEEA. The CDR3 consists of 15 residues. Unmatched junction bases numbered 6, after V lost 5 bases and J lost 5 bases. CDR3 DNA sequence: TGTGCCAGCAGCGCCTGGACTAGCGGGGACGAGACCCAGTACTTC. It yields the protein CASSAWTSGDETQYF. Supplemented by reference TRBV11-3 and TRBJ2-5, the full variable domain reads EAGVVQSPRYKIIEKKQPVAFWCNPISGHNTLYWYLQNLGQGPELLIRYENEEAVDDSQLPKDRFSAERLKGVDSTLKIQPAELGDSAVYLCASSAWTSGDETQYFGPGTRLLVL.

This chain links TRBV28 with TRBJ1-4; TRBD1 matches 8 bases. The CDR3 totals 14 residues. V lost 5 bases and J lost 10; bases outside the gene matches: 9. Germline V CDR1 and CDR2: MDHEN, SYDVKM. Here the CDR3 DNA reads TGTGCCAGCAGTCCTACTACGGACAGGGTAAAACTGTTTTTT. It yields the protein CASSPTTDRVKLFF.

This chain links TRBV7-3 with TRBJ1-2; D not certain. This CDR3 is built from 15 residues. The germline CDR1 and CDR2 sequences are SGHTA and FQGTGA. V lost 2 bases and J 8 bases, leaving 18 bases between the germline ends. CDR3 nucleotides: TGTGCCAGCAGCTTAGATCCCCAGGCGCTATACGGCTACACCTTC. It yields the protein CASSLDPQALYGYTF. Filled out from reference TRBV7-3 and TRBJ1-2, the complete variable domain reads GAGVSQTPSNKVTEKGKYVELRCDPISGHTALYWYRQSLGQGPEFLIYFQGTGAADDSGLPNDRFFAVRPEGSVSTLKIQRTERGDSAVYLCASSLDPQALYGYTFGSGTRLTVV.

The chain joins TRBV9 to TRBJ1-2; 11 bases map to TRBD1. This CDR3 region has 15 residues. V dropped 3 bases and J dropped 5; count of bases not matched to a gene: 6. Looked up from germline, CDR1 is SGDLS and CDR2 is YYNGEE. DNA for the CDR3: TGTGCCAGCAGCGCTGGACAGGGGGCGGGATATGGCTACACCTTC. It encodes CASSAGQGAGYGYTF. Together with reference TRBV9 and TRBJ1-2, the CDR3 gives the full variable domain: DSGVTQTPKHLITATGQRVTLRCSPRSGDLSVYWYQQSLDQGLQFLIQYYNGEERAKGNILERFSAQQFPDLHSELNLSSLELGDSALYFCASSAGQGAGYGYTFGSGTRLTVV.

V and J are TRBV27 and TRBJ1-1; D remains ambiguous. The CDR3 is 14 residues long. Germline V gives CDR1 MNHEY, CDR2 SMNVEV (reference sequence). V shed 8 bases and J shed 1 base, with 14 bases lying between them. For the CDR3, the DNA is TGTGCCAGCGGATCCAGCGGGAAGAACACTGAAGCTTTCTTT. This gives the protein CASGSSGKNTEAFF.

This chain connects TRBV21-1 to TRBJ2-7; the table's D call, TRBD2, has no DNA check behind it. TRBV21-1 is a pseudogene. The CDR3 covers 16 residues. The CDR3 here is CASSALMRGDNYEQYF. CDR3 DNA sequence: TGTGCCAGCAGCGCGTTGATGCGGGGGGATAATTACGAGCAGTACTTC.

J is TRBJ2-2 and V is TRBV13; D may be TRBD2 (6 bases). The CDR3 has 18 amino acids. Germline CDR1 reads PRHDT; CDR2 reads FYEKMQ (reference sequence). V shed 5 bases and J shed 4 bases, with 23 bases lying between them. The CDR3 DNA sequence: TGTGCCAGCAGCCACTGGACCCTATCGGACTACCCCACCGGGGAGCTGTTTTTT. It translates to CASSHWTLSDYPTGELFF.

The chain joins TRBV2 to TRBJ1-6, with 8 nucleotides matching TRBD1. J was trimmed by 11 bases and V by 3 bases; bases with no gene match: 9. Germline V gives CDR1 SNHLY, CDR2 FYNNEI. The CDR3 is 15 residues long. For the CDR3, the DNA is TGTGCCAGCAGTGAGGGTGGACAGGGAAGTACACCCCTCCACTTT. Protein: CASSEGGQGSTPLHF.

V gene TRBV4-3 combines with J gene TRBJ2-1; 12 bases are shared with TRBD2. Germline V gene lookup returns CDR1 LGHNA and CDR2 YSLEER. The length of the CDR3 is 14 residues. The CDR3 spells CASSAGLAGNEQFF. CDR3 sequence (DNA): TGCGCTAGTAGTGCGGGACTAGCGGGCAATGAGCAGTTCTTC.

In this sample, this clone turned up a few times. The rearrangement joins TRBV20-1 to TRBJ1-2, with a tentative D call TRBD1 (5 bases). Germline-derived CDR1 and CDR2 are DFQATT and SNEGSKA (reference sequence). The CDR3 has 13 residues. V dropped 3 bases and J dropped 7 bases, with 15 bases sitting between them. CDR3 DNA sequence: TGCAGTGCTAGTGGCCGGGGGAGGGTTGGCTACACCTTC. Translation: CSASGRGRVGYTF.

The rearrangement uses TRBV2 and TRBJ1-1; D gene uncertain. Trimming took 4 bases from V and 0 from J, leaving 12 bases between them. Germline V lookup: CDR1 SNHLY, CDR2 FYNNEI. The CDR3 consists of 15 residues. CDR3 loop: CASSAPEPLNTEAFF. Here the CDR3 DNA reads TGTGCCAGCAGTGCCCCCGAGCCGTTGAACACTGAAGCTTTCTTT.

This clone was recorded once. The rearrangement links TRBV5-6 to TRBJ1-2; TRBD1 matches at 7 bases. The CDR3 is 16 residues long. Trimming took 4 bases from V and 10 from J; bases not matched to a gene: 19. Looked up from germline, CDR1 is SGHDT and CDR2 is YYEEEE. As DNA, the CDR3 is TGTGCCAGCAGCCGAGGTACGTCAGGGGGATGGAGTGTCTACACCTTC. Protein: CASSRGTSGGWSVYTF.

The J gene is TRBJ1-2, the V gene TRBV18; 7 positions match TRBD1. Germline V lookup: CDR1 KGHSH, CDR2 LQKENI. V dropped 3 bases and J dropped 0; count of bases not matched to a gene: 7. The CDR3 is 16 residues long. The DNA for the CDR3 is TGTGCCAGCTCACCGTGGGACAGATCTTCTAACTATGGCTACACCTTC. Amino acids: CASSPWDRSSNYGYTF.

V usage is TRBV28 and J usage is TRBJ1-4; 8 bases fit TRBD1. CDR1 is MDHEN and CDR2 is SYDVKM in the germline V gene. CDR3 length equals 15 residues. Unmatched junction bases numbered 8, after V lost 5 bases and J lost 6 bases. The CDR3 DNA reads TGTGCCAGCAGTGTATCAGGGGGCAGGTATGAAAAACTGTTTTTT. Protein: CASSVSGGRYEKLFF.

This chain uses TRBV6-5 with TRBJ1-3; D is undetermined. V was trimmed by 5 bases and J by 2 bases, leaving 7 bases between them. Germline CDR1 is MNHEY and CDR2 is SVGAGI. The CDR3 runs to 13 residues. CDR3 in amino acids: CASSPPAGNTIYF. The DNA for the CDR3 is TGTGCCAGCAGTCCCCCGGCTGGAAACACCATATATTTT.

The J gene is TRBJ2-3, the V gene TRBV7-2; possibly TRBD1 for D (5 bases). The CDR3 totals 12 residues. V lost 6 bases to trimming and J lost 6 bases, with 10 bases between them. CDR1 is SGHTA and CDR2 is FQGNSA in the germline V gene. The CDR3 protein is CASRTRQDTQYF. CDR3 sequence (DNA): TGTGCCAGCAGGACCCGACAGGATACGCAGTATTTT.

The genes are TRBV5-1 and TRBJ1-2; D is undetermined. Between the trimmed V and J ends, which lost 1 base and 1 base, there was a span of 8 bases. The CDR3 length is 14 residues. Germline assignment: CDR1 SGHRS and CDR2 YFSETQ. The CDR3 DNA reads as TGCGCCAGCAGCTTGTTACAGAGTAACTATGGCTACACCTTC. Translated: CASSLLQSNYGYTF.

The chain employs TRBV28 and TRBJ2-1; unclear D gene. The germline gives CDR1 MDHEN, CDR2 SYDVKM. V shed 11 bases and J shed 8 bases, with 16 bases lying between them. The CDR3 extends over 12 amino acids. DNA of the CDR3: TGTGCCTCCAACTACCTTACACATGAGCAGTTCTTC. Its protein product is CASNYLTHEQFF.

The V and J genes are TRBV5-6 and TRBJ2-7, with 12 bases that match TRBD2. After removal of 5 bases from V and 7 bases from J, the junction contained 16 bases not matched to a gene. The germline V gene has CDR1 SGHDT and CDR2 YYEEEE. The CDR3 has 17 amino acids. DNA of the CDR3: TGTGCCAGCAGTAAACCGGGACTAGCGGGCAAACGGGGAGAGCAGTACTTC. This codes for CASSKPGLAGKRGEQYF.

The chain is built from TRBV19 and TRBJ2-7; 7 bases map to TRBD1. The CDR3 is made up of 14 amino acids. With V trimmed by 3 bases and J by 5 bases, 7 bases remained unmatched. CDR1 LNHDA and CDR2 SQIVND come from the germline V gene (reference sequence). CDR3 bases: TGTGCCAGTAGTATGGGGACAGCGACACACGAGCAGTACTTC. Its protein is CASSMGTATHEQYF.